This T cell receptor beta chain stems from a study of T-cell reconstitution after alpha-beta-depleted transplantation in children. Study findings and constraints: Where some patients showed high TCRbeta diversity at day 60, it came from recipient T cells and thymic progenitors that had survived.

This clonotype was counted only a few times. Its specificity is unknown. Construction of the TCRbeta library involved unique molecular identifiers. One entry per CDR3 protein, called by TCRdb with MiXCR from the PCR reads. In the table there are about 900,000 distinct CDR3 sequences, roughly 29% of which are singletons. There are 13 residues in the CDR3. V lost 5 bases to trimming and J lost 6 bases, with 10 bases between them. Germline loops: CDR1 SGHTA, CDR2 FQGNSA. The sequenced sample was PBMCs, mostly from graft donor cells, obtained 360 days after TCRalphabeta/CD19-depleted stem cell transplant. The chain couples TRBV7-2 to TRBJ2-2; D uncertain. The source is a boy in the first two years of life who had a stem cell transplant for SCID, so the T cells may come from the graft donor. CDR3 amino acids: CASSPKGPGELFF. Here the CDR3 DNA reads TGTGCCAGCAGCCCAAAGGGTCCCGGGGAGCTGTTTTTT. Full variable domain (missing parts from reference TRBV7-2 and TRBJ2-2): GAGVSQSPSNKVTEKGKDVELRCDPISGHTALYWYRQSLGQGLEFLIYFQGNSAPDKSGLPSDRFSAERTGGSVSTLTIQRTQQEDSAVYLCASSPKGPGELFFGEGSRLTVL.